The 3 T cell receptor beta chains in this list originate from one sample, sequenced in a study of T cells expressing NK-cell markers. TCRdb reprocessed the 5' RACE reads, keeping one entry per CDR3 protein, no DNA. The sample data list about 110,000 distinct CDR3 sequences. Sequencing was performed on blood T cells: a sorted CD56 or NKG2C T cell subset, CD4+ or CD8+ T cells, or bulk PBMC T cells (not recorded which). The receptors stem from a woman aged 18-70 years in good health.

The chain uses TRBV6-2 or TRBV6-3 and TRBJ2-7; as DNA is missing, the TRBD1 call by TCRdb cannot be tested. CDR1 is MNHEY and CDR2 is SVGEGT in the germline V gene. This CDR3 contains 16 residues. The CDR3 sequence is CASRPGPGSDSYEQYF.

The chain couples TRBV6-1 to TRBJ2-7; TCRdb lists TRBD2, though no DNA is available to test this call. CDR1 is MNHNS, CDR2 SASEGT, per germline. CDR3 length equals 15 residues. CDR3 protein: CASTDFGTSIHEQYF.

V usage is TRBV20-1 and J usage is TRBJ2-3; TCRdb's D call, TRBD1, is unchecked because there is no DNA. The CDR3 consists of 15 residues. Germline V gene sequence: CDR1 DFQATT, CDR2 SNEGSKA (reference sequence). The CDR3 loop reads CSARVVQGDPDTQYF.